The 29 T cell receptor beta chains given below trace back to one sample, sequenced in a study of vaccination and CD4 T cells after COVID-19. TCRdb re-analysed the PCR reads in MiXCR, keeping a single row per CDR3 protein. Of 28,000 or so distinct CDR3 sequences in the sample, around 50% were seen once. Time point of the sample: late sampling 161 to 241 days after vaccination in a few convalescent patients. Specimen: CD4+ T cells from blood, collected about 7 months after SARS-CoV-2 vaccination. These receptors were taken from a human donor who had recovered from COVID-19.

The V call is TRBV6-6, the J call TRBJ2-3; 9 positions agree with TRBD1. Germline V lookup: CDR1 MNHNY, CDR2 SVGAGI (reference sequence). J was trimmed by 5 bases and V by 5 bases; bases with no gene match: 8. The CDR3 consists of 15 residues. The CDR3 DNA is TGTGCCAGCAGTCGGGACAGGGCTACGGAAGATACGCAGTATTTT. It specifies CASSRDRATEDTQYF.

J is TRBJ1-5 and V is TRBV6-2 or TRBV6-3, with no clear D. The V gene lost 0 bases and the J gene lost 5 bases, with 8 bases spanning the gap. Looked up from germline, CDR1 is MNHEY and CDR2 is SVGEGT. This CDR3 has 14 amino acids. The CDR3 reads CASSYSGPDQPQHF. The CDR3 DNA reads as TGTGCCAGCAGTTACTCAGGGCCTGATCAGCCCCAGCATTTT.

There are a few counts of this clonotype. The chain is built from TRBV15 and TRBJ2-6; D is uncertain. This CDR3 contains 16 residues. Trimming removed 0 bases from V and 0 bases from J, with 6 bases in between. In germline, CDR1 is LNHNV, CDR2 YYDKDF (reference sequence). DNA for the CDR3: TGTGCCACCAGCAGAGATGGGGTCTCTGGGGCCAACGTCCTGACTTTC. Amino acid sequence: CATSRDGVSGANVLTF.

In its sample, this clonotype is medium-sized. The gene calls are TRBV15 and TRBJ2-7; 8 bases align to TRBD2. V gave up 0 bases and J gave up 5 bases; unmatched junction bases: 6. This CDR3 is built from 15 residues. CDR1 and CDR2 from the germline V gene are LNHNV and YYDKDF (reference sequence). For the CDR3, the DNA is TGTGCCACCAGCAGAGATCGGGAGGGGCCGGACGAGCAGTACTTC. Translation gives CATSRDREGPDEQYF.

This chain uses TRBV20-1 with TRBJ2-1; 11 nucleotides agree with TRBD2. Unmatched junction bases numbered 7, after V lost 5 bases and J lost 7 bases. Germline-derived CDR1 and CDR2 are DFQATT and SNEGSKA (reference sequence). The CDR3 consists of 14 residues. The CDR3 here is CSAPGTSGLNEQFF. As DNA, the CDR3 is TGCAGTGCTCCCGGGACTAGCGGCCTTAATGAGCAGTTCTTC.

This chain uses TRBV7-9 with TRBJ2-1; D is possibly TRBD1 (6 bases). Germline CDR1 is SEHNR and CDR2 is FQNEAQ (reference sequence). The CDR3 is 15 amino acids. V was trimmed by 3 bases and J by 1 base, leaving 10 bases between them. CDR3 bases: TGTGCCAGCAGCTTTGAGACAGGTTCCTACAATGAGCAGTTCTTC. This gives the protein CASSFETGSYNEQFF.

This clonotype has only a few counts. The chain has TRBV7-3 and TRBJ2-3, with D hard to call. This CDR3 comprises 15 residues. Germline CDR1 is SGHTA and CDR2 is FQGTGA. Trimming removed 3 bases at V and 1 base at J, with 11 bases between. Here the CDR3 DNA reads TGTGCCAGCAGCTTCACGGCTCCGGGCACAGATACGCAGTATTTT. Translating gives CASSFTAPGTDTQYF.

V is TRBV10-1 and J is TRBJ1-1; 10 bases fit TRBD1. V shed 5 bases and J 8 bases; nucleotides not matched to a gene: 5. CDR3 length: 13 amino acids. Germline CDR1 is WNHNN and CDR2 is SYGVQD (reference sequence). The CDR3 loop is CASSWDRGEEAFF. The CDR3 nucleotides are TGCGCCAGCAGTTGGGACAGGGGTGAAGAAGCTTTCTTT.

The chain couples TRBV10-3 to TRBJ2-5; a possible D gene is TRBD2 (6 bases). The CDR3 spans 15 residues. CDR1 and CDR2 (germline): ENHRY, SYGVKD. Trimming removed 10 bases from V and 3 bases from J, with 21 bases in between. The CDR3: CATRATGRGEETQYF. The CDR3 DNA follows: TGTGCCACTAGGGCCACGGGGCGCGGGGAAGAGACCCAGTACTTC.

This clonotype has only a few counts. At one end, the junction sequence differs from germline, possibly due to a read error. The V call is TRBV6-1, the J call TRBJ2-3, with TRBD2 identical over 10 bases. Germline values: CDR1 MNHNS, CDR2 SASEGT. The CDR3 contains 15 residues. The CDR3 spells CASREGLAATDTQYF. CDR3 nucleotides: TGTGCCAGCAGAGAAGGACTAGCGGCCACGGATACGCAGTATTTT.

The rearrangement uses TRBV6-5 and TRBJ2-5; D is unresolved. Germline CDR1 reads MNHEY; CDR2 reads SVGAGI. V dropped 2 bases and J dropped 5 bases, with 12 bases sitting between them. The CDR3 is 14 residues long. The CDR3 loop is CASSYRAVRETQYF. The CDR3 region has the DNA TGTGCCAGCAGTTACAGGGCGGTCCGGGAGACCCAGTACTTC.

The chain employs TRBV6-1 and TRBJ2-1; the D call may be TRBD1 or TRBD2 (5 bases each). V was cut by 8 bases and J by 2 bases, with 19 bases left in between. Germline values: CDR1 MNHNS, CDR2 SASEGT. The CDR3 runs to 16 residues. The CDR3 spells CASRPPGLGTYNEQFF. CDR3 DNA sequence: TGTGCCAGCCGCCCCCCGGGGCTAGGGACCTACAATGAGCAGTTCTTC.

J is TRBJ1-6 and V is TRBV6-5, with no clear D. V dropped 2 bases and J dropped 10 bases, with 9 bases sitting between them. Germline V gene lookup returns CDR1 MNHEY and CDR2 SVGAGI. The CDR3 spans 13 residues. CDR3 nucleotides: TGTGCCAGCAGTTACCGCGAAACATCACCCCTCCACTTT. As protein: CASSYRETSPLHF.

The chain joins TRBV12-3 or TRBV12-4 to TRBJ2-5, with TRBD2 matching 7 bases. The V and J ends lost 7 bases and 2 bases, in that order; junction bases with no gene match: 7. This CDR3 region has 14 residues. This chain's CDR3 is CASTLGRGQETQYF. For the CDR3, the DNA is TGTGCCAGCACCCTTGGGAGGGGACAAGAGACCCAGTACTTC.

The chain carries TRBV5-1 and TRBJ2-3; TRBD1 might be the D (6 bases). CDR1 and CDR2 from the germline V gene are SGHRS and YFSETQ. Trimming stripped 4 bases from V and 3 bases from J, with 12 bases between. This CDR3 comprises 14 residues. The CDR3 here is CASSLYRVTDTQYF. CDR3 in DNA: TGCGCCAGCAGCCTGTACAGGGTAACAGATACGCAGTATTTT.

The chain combines TRBV5-1 with TRBJ1-6; tentative D call: TRBD1 (6 bases). CDR3 size: 12 residues. Looked up from germline, CDR1 is SGHRS and CDR2 is YFSETQ. Trimming took 3 bases from V and 10 from J, leaving 8 bases between them. CDR3 sequence (DNA): TGCGCCAGCAGCTGGGACAACTCACCCCTCCACTTT. This translates into CASSWDNSPLHF.

The CDR3 protein is CASSSTPGSGANVLTF. The CDR3 nucleotides are TGTGCCAGCAGTTCCACCCCAGGCTCTGGGGCCAACGTCCTGACTTTC. V and J are TRBV27 and TRBJ2-6; D unclear. Germline CDR1 reads MNHEY; CDR2 reads SMNVEV (reference sequence). The CDR3 has 16 amino acids. V was cut by 4 bases and J by 0 bases, with 10 bases left in between.

CDR3 nucleotide sequence: TGTGCCAGCAGCCGAACTAGTCCGGCCTACAATGAGCAGTTCTTC. It translates to CASSRTSPAYNEQFF. The genes are TRBV7-9 and TRBJ2-1; weak D call: TRBD2 (5 bases). Germline V lookup: CDR1 SEHNR, CDR2 FQNEAQ (reference sequence). This CDR3 spans 15 amino acids. Trimming removed 5 bases at V and 2 bases at J, with 13 bases between.

This rearrangement joins TRBV5-4 to TRBJ2-7; tentative D call: TRBD2 (6 bases). The V and J ends lost 1 base and 2 bases respectively, with 16 bases between them. Germline lookup yields CDR1 SGHNT and CDR2 YYREEE (reference sequence). The CDR3 has 16 amino acids. The DNA of the CDR3 is TGTGCCAGCAGCTTGATGGGACTCCTTTTACCCTACGAGCAGTACTTC. This codes for CASSLMGLLLPYEQYF.

This chain uses TRBV28 with TRBJ1-5; D uncertain. The CDR3 runs 11 residues. V lost 7 bases and J 6 bases, leaving 7 bases between the germline ends. Germline CDR1 and CDR2: MDHEN and SYDVKM. For the CDR3, the DNA is TGTGCCAGCACGAGGGTTCAGCCCCAGCATTTT. Its protein is CASTRVQPQHF.

This chain joins TRBV27 and TRBJ2-7; D not certain. Trimming removed 2 bases from V and 3 bases from J, with 8 bases in between. The CDR3 is made up of 13 amino acids. CDR1 is MNHEY, CDR2 SMNVEV, per germline (reference sequence). Written as DNA, the CDR3 is TGTGCCAGCAGTTTAGGCCCTAACTACGAGCAGTACTTC. Its protein is CASSLGPNYEQYF.

This clonotype was counted a few times. The chain has TRBV6-5 and TRBJ2-1; 14 nucleotides agree with TRBD2. Looked up from germline, CDR1 is MNHEY and CDR2 is SVGAGI. CDR3 length: 15 amino acids. The V and J ends lost 4 bases and 6 bases, in that order; junction bases with no gene match: 2. The CDR3 nucleotides read TGTGCCAGCAGTTTGGGACTAGCGGGAGTCAATGAGCAGTTCTTC. It translates to CASSLGLAGVNEQFF.

This clonotype was detected only a few times. This chain joins TRBV7-8 and TRBJ2-5, with 10 nucleotides matching TRBD2. The CDR3 extends over 15 amino acids. From germline, CDR1 is SGHVS and CDR2 FQNEAQ. The V segment lost 5 bases and the J segment 1 base; nucleotides outside the gene matches: 4. The CDR3 loop is CASSHLAGVQETQYF. CDR3 DNA: TGTGCCAGCAGCCACCTAGCGGGAGTCCAAGAGACCCAGTACTTC.

This chain uses TRBV27 with TRBJ2-3, with 10 bases aligning to TRBD2. The CDR3 totals 16 residues. V shed 7 bases and J 3 bases; nucleotides not matched to a gene: 10. CDR1 MNHEY and CDR2 SMNVEV come from the germline V gene (reference sequence). CDR3 in amino acids: CASTSLAGDRTDTQYF. As DNA, the CDR3 is TGTGCCAGCACTTCCCTAGCGGGAGATCGGACAGATACGCAGTATTTT.

This clonotype occurred a few times. This chain uses TRBV7-8 with TRBJ1-2; 7 nucleotides agree with TRBD1. Germline V lookup: CDR1 SGHVS, CDR2 FQNEAQ. The V gene end was trimmed by 1 base and the J gene end by 2 bases; junction bases not matched to a gene: 4. This CDR3 region has 15 residues. The CDR3 DNA is TGTGCCAGCAGCTTAGGTTTAGGGGGCAACTATGGCTACACCTTC. This translates into CASSLGLGGNYGYTF.

This clonotype is deemed medium-sized. V gene TRBV6-1 combines with J gene TRBJ1-2; a possible D gene is TRBD1 (5 bases). The CDR3 extends over 14 amino acids. With 5 bases removed from V and 6 bases from J, the gap between germline ends came to 16 bases. Germline CDR1 MNHNS, CDR2 SASEGT. This CDR3 is CASSRQRGRDGYTF. DNA for the CDR3: TGTGCCAGCAGTAGACAGCGGGGAAGGGATGGCTACACCTTC.

The J gene is TRBJ2-1, the V gene TRBV28, with 8 bases matching TRBD2. The CDR3 covers 16 residues. Germline CDR1 is MDHEN and CDR2 is SYDVKM. V shed 10 bases and J 0 bases; nucleotides not matched to a gene: 11. The DNA for the CDR3 is TGTGCCATCAAAGGACTAGCCCAGGGCTCCTACAATGAGCAGTTCTTC. Translated, it gives CAIKGLAQGSYNEQFF.

This rearrangement joins TRBV7-6 to TRBJ2-1; D is undetermined. Deletions cut 2 bases from V and 2 bases from J, with 10 bases between. The CDR3 has 15 amino acids. CDR1 is SGHVS and CDR2 is FNYEAQ in the germline V gene. The chain's CDR3 is CASSLRAFTYNEQFF. The CDR3 bases are TGTGCCAGCAGCTTACGAGCGTTCACCTACAATGAGCAGTTCTTC.

The chain recombines TRBV15 with TRBJ2-7; TRBD1 aligns across 10 bases. The V gene's germline CDR1 is LNHNV and CDR2 YYDKDF (reference sequence). The CDR3 length is 17 residues. After removal of 2 bases from V and 4 bases from J, the junction contained 11 bases not matched to a gene. CDR3 region: CATSRSAGDRGRYEQYF. In DNA, the CDR3 is TGTGCCACCAGCAGATCTGCGGGGGACAGGGGCCGATACGAGCAGTACTTC.